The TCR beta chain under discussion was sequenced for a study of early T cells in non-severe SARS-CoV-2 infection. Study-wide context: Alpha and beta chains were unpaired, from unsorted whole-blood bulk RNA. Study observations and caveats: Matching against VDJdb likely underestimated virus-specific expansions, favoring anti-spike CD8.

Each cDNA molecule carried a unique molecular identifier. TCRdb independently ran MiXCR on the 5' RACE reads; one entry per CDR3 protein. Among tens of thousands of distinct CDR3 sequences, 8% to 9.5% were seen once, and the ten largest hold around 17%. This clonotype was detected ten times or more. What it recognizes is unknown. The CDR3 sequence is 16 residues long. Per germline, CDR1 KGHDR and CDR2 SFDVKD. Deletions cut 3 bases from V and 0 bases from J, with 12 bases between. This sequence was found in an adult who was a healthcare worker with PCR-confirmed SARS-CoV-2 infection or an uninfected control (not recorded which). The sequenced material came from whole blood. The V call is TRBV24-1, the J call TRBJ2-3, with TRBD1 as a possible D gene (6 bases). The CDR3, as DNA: TGTGCCACCAGTGATCAAACCGGACAGAGCACAGATACGCAGTATTTT. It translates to CATSDQTGQSTDTQYF.